Each of the 28 T cell receptor beta chains below was sequenced from the same sample in a study of response to subunit inactivated influenza vaccine. TCRdb reprocessed the RT-PCR reads with MiXCR, giving one entry per CDR3 protein. The data hold over 800,000 distinct CDR3 sequences, with over 20% observed a single time. This sample comprised PBMCs from blood, obtained 5 days after vaccination. These receptors all stem from a man in his fifties or sixties who received an inactivated influenza vaccine.

The chain is built from TRBV20-1 and TRBJ1-1; D call uncertain. Trimming left V 0 bases short and J 7 bases short, with 9 bases between. This CDR3 is 12 amino acids long. From germline, CDR1 is DFQATT and CDR2 SNEGSKA (reference sequence). Written as DNA, the CDR3 is TGCAGTGCTAGAGATGGAGCACTTGAAGCTTTCTTT. Translation gives CSARDGALEAFF.

This chain joins TRBV6-1 and TRBJ2-4, with 7 bases lining up with TRBD2. With V trimmed by 5 bases and J by 3 bases, 13 bases remained unmatched. The germline V gene encodes CDR1 MNHNS and CDR2 SASEGT. This CDR3 is 17 amino acids long. CDR3 DNA sequence: TGTGCCAGCAGTCCACTTTTACGGGGGGACGGCAAAAACATTCAGTACTTC. This gives the protein CASSPLLRGDGKNIQYF.

This clonotype occurred a few times. The V call is TRBV6-1, the J call TRBJ2-5, with D unresolved. The CDR3 length is 13 residues. V was clipped by 2 bases and J by 2 bases, with 6 bases between them. The germline V gene has CDR1 MNHNS and CDR2 SASEGT. CDR3 loop: CASSEYLQETQYF. The CDR3 nucleotides are TGTGCCAGCAGTGAATACCTTCAAGAGACCCAGTACTTC.

This chain joins TRBV7-2 and TRBJ2-7, with D possibly being TRBD1 (6 bases). Germline loops: CDR1 SGHTA, CDR2 FQGNSA. V was trimmed by 1 base and J by 2 bases, leaving 12 bases between them. This CDR3 is built from 15 residues. The CDR3 DNA follows: TGTGCCAGCAGCTTAGGGTACGACAGGACCTACGAGCAGTACTTC. Amino acids: CASSLGYDRTYEQYF. The variable domain in full, with the rest retrieved from reference TRBV7-2 and TRBJ2-7, is GAGVSQSPSNKVTEKGKDVELRCDPISGHTALYWYRQSLGQGLEFLIYFQGNSAPDKSGLPSDRFSAERTGGSVSTLTIQRTQQEDSAVYLCASSLGYDRTYEQYFGPGTRLTVT.

In its sample, this clonotype was seen a few times. The rearrangement uses TRBV5-1 and TRBJ1-4; 8 positions match TRBD1. This CDR3 has 15 residues. Per the germline V gene, CDR1 is SGHRS and CDR2 is YFSETQ. V shed 4 bases and J 4 bases; nucleotides not matched to a gene: 6. CDR3 sequence reads: CASSPGQGDNEKLFF. The CDR3 coding sequence is TGCGCCAGCAGCCCCGGACAGGGTGATAATGAAAAACTGTTTTTT.

This clonotype was seen only a few times. The chain combines TRBV7-2 with TRBJ2-4; 7 nucleotides line up with TRBD1. Germline V gene data show CDR1 as SGHTA and CDR2 as FQGNSA. The CDR3 consists of 16 residues. Trimming cost V 1 base and J 0 bases; bases outside gene matches: 3. DNA of the CDR3: TGTGCCAGCAGCTTAGTGACAGGGATAGCCAAAAACATTCAGTACTTC. It specifies CASSLVTGIAKNIQYF.

Only a few counts were recorded for this clonotype. V and J are TRBV25-1 and TRBJ2-7; D is unresolved. Germline V gene lookup returns CDR1 MGHDK and CDR2 SYGVNS. V lost 2 bases and J lost 4, with 6 bases in between. This CDR3 comprises 12 residues. CDR3 in DNA: TGTGCCAGCAGTGAAAAATGGTACGAGCAGTACTTC. It specifies CASSEKWYEQYF.

This clonotype has only a few counts. The chain couples TRBV6-1 to TRBJ2-3, with D tentatively TRBD1 (6 bases). Germline V CDR1 and CDR2: MNHNS, SASEGT. This CDR3 contains 15 residues. The V end lost 2 bases, the J end lost 4 bases, and 13 bases lay between the germline ends. As DNA, the CDR3 is TGTGCCAGCAGTGAACCACAGGGTCGGGCAGATACGCAGTATTTT. Protein: CASSEPQGRADTQYF.

The gene calls are TRBV15 and TRBJ2-7; 12 bases line up with TRBD2. The length of the CDR3 is 15 residues. Germline V gene lookup returns CDR1 LNHNV and CDR2 YYDKDF (reference sequence). J lost 7 bases, V lost 0 bases, and 4 bases had no gene match. The CDR3 protein is CATSREGLAGQEQYF. CDR3 bases: TGTGCCACCAGCAGAGAGGGACTAGCGGGTCAAGAGCAGTACTTC. Variable domain in full (rest from reference TRBV15 and TRBJ2-7): DAMVIQNPRYQVTQFGKPVTLSCSQTLNHNVMYWYQQKSSQAPKLLFHYYDKDFNNEADTPDNFQSRRPNTSFCFLDIRSPGLGDTAMYLCATSREGLAGQEQYFGPGTRLTVT.

Details on this clonotype: One junction end does not reproduce the germline sequence, and a read error may be involved. The chain is built from TRBV9 and TRBJ2-2; no clear D gene. Germline V gene lookup returns CDR1 SGDLS and CDR2 YYNGEE. This CDR3 has 15 residues. The CDR3 nucleotides read TGTGCCAGCACTTCCTCGGGCACGAACCCCGGGGAGCTGTTTTTT. Protein product: CASTSSGTNPGELFF.

DNA for the CDR3: TGCAGTGCTCCCGGGACAGGGTTTATCGAGCAGTACTTC. This codes for CSAPGTGFIEQYF. The rearrangement uses TRBV20-1 and TRBJ2-7; the match to TRBD1 covers 9 bases. Looked up from germline, CDR1 is DFQATT and CDR2 is SNEGSKA (reference sequence). The ends lost 5 bases at V and 6 bases at J; junction bases unmatched: 8. This CDR3 is 13 amino acids long.

V gene TRBV29-1 combines with J gene TRBJ2-5; D uncertain. Germline CDR1 is SQVTM and CDR2 is ANQGSEA. Deletions cut 4 bases from V and 0 bases from J, with 9 bases between. CDR3 length: 13 residues. This CDR3 reads CSVGPVDQETQYF. The CDR3 coding sequence is TGCAGCGTTGGGCCTGTTGACCAAGAGACCCAGTACTTC.

The V gene is TRBV4-3, the J gene TRBJ1-5; D is ambiguous. In germline, CDR1 is LGHNA, CDR2 YSLEER. This CDR3 region has 17 residues. V was cut by 0 bases and J by 2 bases, with 14 bases left in between. CDR3 loop: CASSQEGYWRGNQPQHF. DNA of the CDR3: TGCGCCAGCAGCCAAGAGGGGTACTGGAGGGGCAATCAGCCCCAGCATTTT.

The chain carries TRBV20-1 and TRBJ2-7; 8 nucleotides line up with TRBD1. Looked up from germline, CDR1 is DFQATT and CDR2 is SNEGSKA (reference sequence). V gave up 3 bases and J gave up 2 bases; unmatched junction bases: 6. This CDR3 comprises 14 residues. The CDR3 sequence is CSASLTGGTYEQYF. CDR3 DNA sequence: TGCAGTGCTAGTCTCACAGGGGGAACCTACGAGCAGTACTTC.

The genes are TRBV12-3 or TRBV12-4 and TRBJ1-6; the match to TRBD1 covers 7 bases. The trim removed 5 bases at V and 6 bases at J, leaving 10 bases unmatched. The CDR3 totals 16 residues. CDR3 nucleotide sequence: TGTGCCAGCAGTCTCGACCTCACAGGGGTTAATTCACCCCTCCACTTT. It is translated as CASSLDLTGVNSPLHF.

This chain connects TRBV11-1 to TRBJ2-1; TRBD2 matches 10 bases. J gave up 6 bases and V 4 bases, and 15 bases lay outside the gene matches. The germline gives CDR1 SGHAT, CDR2 FQDESV (reference sequence). The CDR3 totals 18 residues. The CDR3 reads CASSYPPVGAGGGNEQFF. CDR3 nucleotides: TGTGCCAGCAGCTACCCGCCGGTGGGAGCGGGAGGGGGCAATGAGCAGTTCTTC.

This clonotype has more than one count but fewer than ten. The chain uses TRBV5-6 and TRBJ2-6; D may be TRBD2 (6 bases). Deletions cut 0 bases from V and 3 bases from J, with 7 bases between. The length of the CDR3 is 15 residues. Germline CDR1 reads SGHDT; CDR2 reads YYEEEE. The CDR3 DNA reads as TGTGCCAGCAGCTTGGGGGGGGTTGGGGCCAACGTCCTGACTTTC. Protein product: CASSLGGVGANVLTF.

The CDR3 loop is CSVDGQGVDTDTQYF. For the CDR3, the DNA is TGCAGCGTTGACGGACAGGGCGTCGACACAGATACGCAGTATTTT. V gene TRBV29-1 combines with J gene TRBJ2-3, with 8 bases fitting TRBD1. V lost 3 bases and J lost 2; bases outside the gene matches: 7. CDR1 is SQVTM, CDR2 ANQGSEA, per germline. This CDR3 contains 15 residues.

This clonotype was found many times. V and J are TRBV7-2 and TRBJ2-3; 9 bases agree with TRBD2. The CDR3 has 16 residues. CDR1 and CDR2 (germline): SGHTA, FQGNSA. Trimming at V came to 4 bases and at J to 0 bases, leaving 5 bases not matched to a gene. CDR3 loop: CASSSRLADSTDTQYF. In nucleotides, the CDR3 is TGTGCCAGCAGCTCCAGACTAGCGGATAGCACAGATACGCAGTATTTT.

V gene TRBV24-1 combines with J gene TRBJ1-2; tentative D call: TRBD1 (5 bases). The CDR3 length is 13 residues. The germline gives CDR1 KGHDR, CDR2 SFDVKD. V lost 3 bases and J lost 9, with 13 bases in between. Written as DNA, the CDR3 is TGTGCCACCAGTGATCTGGTGGGGGTCCGCTACACCTTC. It yields the protein CATSDLVGVRYTF.

Only one count was recorded for this clonotype. The chain recombines TRBV6-1 with TRBJ2-7; a possible D gene is TRBD1 (5 bases). CDR1 is MNHNS and CDR2 is SASEGT in the germline V gene. V was cut by 7 bases and J by 2 bases, with 12 bases left in between. CDR3 length: 13 residues. The CDR3 sequence: CASIGQLTYEQYF. CDR3 sequence (DNA): TGTGCCAGCATTGGACAATTGACCTACGAGCAGTACTTC.

This chain joins TRBV19 and TRBJ1-6; D is uncertain. Germline loops: CDR1 LNHDA, CDR2 SQIVND (reference sequence). This CDR3 contains 14 residues. V was clipped by 7 bases and J by 8 bases, with 15 bases between them. In DNA form, the CDR3 reads TGTGCCAGTACCCGCCCGTACAGCGATTCACCCCTCCACTTT. This translates into CASTRPYSDSPLHF.

This clonotype came up a few times. The chain has TRBV6-2 or TRBV6-3 and TRBJ1-1; D is ambiguous. The CDR3 spans 14 residues. V dropped 4 bases and J dropped 4 bases, with 13 bases sitting between them. Per the germline V gene, CDR1 is MNHEY and CDR2 is SVGEGT. CDR3 residues: CASSFASRSTEAFF. The CDR3, as DNA: TGTGCCAGCAGTTTCGCATCCCGTAGCACTGAAGCTTTCTTT.

The rearrangement joins TRBV6-2 or TRBV6-3 to TRBJ2-3; D gene ambiguous. Germline loops: CDR1 MNHEY, CDR2 SVGEGT. The CDR3 spans 14 residues. V shed 6 bases and J shed 2 bases, with 12 bases lying between them. This chain's CDR3 is CASSGVLFTDTQYF. The CDR3 DNA is TGTGCCAGCAGCGGCGTCCTCTTCACAGATACGCAGTATTTT.

On this clonotype itself: Its ends do not fully match the called genes, so a read error is possible. The chain employs TRBV7-9 and TRBJ2-7; 9 positions agree with TRBD1. The CDR3 runs 12 residues. Germline CDR1 SEHNR, CDR2 FQNEAQ (reference sequence). CDR3 residues: CASSLPVGQGYF. CDR3 DNA sequence: TGTGCCAGCAGCTTACCAGTGGGACAGGGTTATTTC.

In this sample, this clonotype turned up many times. This chain uses TRBV12-3 or TRBV12-4 with TRBJ2-7; 7 bases agree with TRBD1. V was clipped by 5 bases and J by 2 bases; unmatched bases: 6. The CDR3 spans 14 residues. The CDR3 protein is CASSPAGTAYEQYF. CDR3 bases: TGTGCCAGCAGTCCCGCCGGGACAGCCTACGAGCAGTACTTC.

This clonotype was picked up a small number of times. This chain links TRBV7-2 with TRBJ1-2; no reliable D call. CDR1 and CDR2 from the germline V gene are SGHTA and FQGNSA. Trimming took off 1 base at V and 6 bases at J, with 9 bases between the two ends. CDR3 length: 13 residues. For the CDR3, the DNA is TGTGCCAGCAGCTTAGATCACAGCCATGGCTACACCTTC. Protein: CASSLDHSHGYTF.

The V and J genes are TRBV5-1 and TRBJ1-2; 7 bases match TRBD1. Germline loops: CDR1 SGHRS, CDR2 YFSETQ. The CDR3 has 15 amino acids. J lost 3 bases, V lost 0 bases, and 5 bases had no gene match. For the CDR3, the DNA is TGCGCCAGCAGCTTGGGTCCCGGACAGGACTATGGCTACACCTTC. This codes for CASSLGPGQDYGYTF.